A single sample gave rise to the 22 T cell receptor beta chains below, sequenced in a study of control samples from healthy donors and cancer patients. The repertoire was sequenced with immunoSEQ multiplex PCR; TCRdb's copy has only in-frame clones and lacks some. Here the sample spans under 200,000 clones, roughly 95% being singletons. The sequenced material came from blood. Receptors were obtained from an older woman in good health.

The table lists this clone with a few counts. J is TRBJ1-3 and V is TRBV10-3; no definite D call. Germline loops: CDR1 ENHRY, CDR2 SYGVKD. The length of the CDR3 is 12 residues. Trimming took off 1 base at V and 7 bases at J, with 5 bases between the two ends. CDR3 region: CAISEYRNTIYF. CDR3 DNA: TGTGCCATCAGTGAGTACCGGAACACCATATATTTT.

The chain links TRBV19 to TRBJ2-2; possible D gene TRBD1, 7 bases. Trimming cost V 5 bases and J 5 bases, with 15 bases left between them. This CDR3 contains 15 residues. Germline V gene data show CDR1 as LNHDA and CDR2 as SQIVND (reference sequence). The CDR3, as DNA: TGTGCCAGTAGTGCGGGACAGCGCGCGACCGGGGAGCTGTTTTTT. This encodes CASSAGQRATGELFF.

The chain employs TRBV9 and TRBJ1-3; 9 bases are shared with TRBD1. V dropped 0 bases and J dropped 0; count of bases not matched to a gene: 4. CDR3 length: 17 amino acids. The V gene's germline CDR1 is SGDLS and CDR2 YYNGEE. The CDR3 DNA follows: TGTGCCAGCAGCGTAGGGGGACAGGGACCCTCTGGAAACACCATATATTTT. As protein: CASSVGGQGPSGNTIYF. Filled out from reference TRBV9 and TRBJ1-3, the complete variable domain reads DSGVTQTPKHLITATGQRVTLRCSPRSGDLSVYWYQQSLDQGLQFLIQYYNGEERAKGNILERFSAQQFPDLHSELNLSSLELGDSALYFCASSVGGQGPSGNTIYFGEGSWLTVV.

This chain joins TRBV27 and TRBJ1-3; D possibly corresponds to TRBD1 (6 bases). The length of the CDR3 is 16 residues. With 6 bases removed from V and 1 base from J, the gap between germline ends came to 16 bases. Germline CDR1 and CDR2: MNHEY and SMNVEV (reference sequence). The CDR3 nucleotides are TGTGCCAGCAGCTCCCTACAGGGCCTGTCTGGAAACACCATATATTTT. It is translated as CASSSLQGLSGNTIYF.

On this clone: The junction differs from germline at one of its ends, possibly a read error. For the CDR3, the DNA is TGCGCCAGCAAGGCAGGTCTGGGGAGAGCTGTTTTT. It specifies CASKAGLGRAVF. V gene TRBV10-1 combines with J gene TRBJ2-2, with D maybe TRBD2 (5 bases). Per germline, CDR1 WNHNN and CDR2 SYGVQD (reference sequence). The CDR3 loop spans 12 amino acids.

The chain couples TRBV6-5 to TRBJ1-2; D possibly corresponds to TRBD1 (6 bases). CDR1 is MNHEY, CDR2 SVGAGI, per germline. V was pared by 6 bases and J by 7 bases, with 15 bases between. The CDR3 contains 13 residues. The CDR3 region has the DNA TGTGCCAGCAGATCCTCCAGGGGCTCTGGCTACACCTTC. Its translation is CASRSSRGSGYTF.

The gene calls are TRBV4-3 and TRBJ1-1; possibly TRBD1 for D (5 bases). Looked up from germline, CDR1 is LGHNA and CDR2 is YSLEER. The CDR3 totals 13 residues. The V gene lost 8 bases and the J gene lost 6 bases, with 16 bases spanning the gap. The DNA of the CDR3 is TGCGCCAGCCCGGGACGGGATTACCCTGAAGCTTTCTTT. It codes for CASPGRDYPEAFF.

This clone has only one observation. The chain recombines TRBV7-2 with TRBJ1-2; D not resolved. The germline CDR1 and CDR2 sequences are SGHTA and FQGNSA. V lost 1 base, J lost 6 bases, and 15 bases lay in between. The CDR3 is 15 amino acids. The CDR3 nucleotides are TGTGCCAGCAGCTTAGGGGTGGTTAGGGTAGATGGCTACACCTTC. It codes for CASSLGVVRVDGYTF.

The V gene is TRBV7-9, the J gene TRBJ2-1; perhaps TRBD1 as D (5 bases). CDR3 length equals 17 residues. Germline V gene lookup returns CDR1 SEHNR and CDR2 FQNEAQ (reference sequence). V was clipped by 5 bases and J by 0 bases, with 17 bases between them. The chain's CDR3 is CASSRLQVQSSYNEQFF. The CDR3 DNA follows: TGTGCCAGCAGCAGATTACAGGTACAAAGCTCCTACAATGAGCAGTTCTTC.

The genes are TRBV6-2 or TRBV6-3 and TRBJ2-4; possible D gene TRBD2, 5 bases. V lost 2 bases, J lost 9 bases, and 8 bases lay in between. The V gene's germline CDR1 is MNHEY and CDR2 SVGEGT. The CDR3 runs 12 residues. CDR3 protein: CASSYPSGIQYF. CDR3 DNA: TGTGCCAGCAGTTACCCCAGCGGCATTCAGTACTTC.

This chain connects TRBV29-1 to TRBJ2-3; D is undetermined. The CDR3 totals 12 residues. V shed 8 bases and J shed 2 bases, with 11 bases lying between them. Germline V gives CDR1 SQVTM, CDR2 ANQGSEA. In DNA, the CDR3 is TGCAGCACCTCCGAAATCACAGATACGCAGTATTTT. It specifies CSTSEITDTQYF.

The J gene is TRBJ2-4, the V gene TRBV5-4, with D maybe TRBD2 (6 bases). The germline V and J ends were trimmed by 4 bases and 1 base, with 15 bases remaining between them. Germline assignment: CDR1 SGHNT and CDR2 YYREEE (reference sequence). There are 16 residues in the CDR3. CDR3 nucleotides: TGTGCCAGCAGCCCGGACCCCGGGACTGCCAAAAACATTCAGTACTTC. Amino acid sequence: CASSPDPGTAKNIQYF.

The chain couples TRBV2 to TRBJ2-7; 14 nucleotides line up with TRBD2. V gave up 6 bases and J gave up 5 bases; unmatched junction bases: 6. Germline CDR1 SNHLY, CDR2 FYNNEI. The CDR3 consists of 15 residues. The CDR3 region is CASRGLAGGPHEQYF. As DNA, the CDR3 is TGTGCCAGCAGAGGACTAGCGGGGGGACCCCACGAGCAGTACTTC. The full variable domain, completed using reference TRBV2 and TRBJ2-7, is EPEVTQTPSHQVTQMGQEVILRCVPISNHLYFYWYRQILGQKVEFLVSFYNNEISEKSEIFDDQFSVERPDGSNFTLKIRSTKLEDSAMYFCASRGLAGGPHEQYFGPGTRLTVT.

The CDR3 loop is CASSSPLAGGGDTQYF. The CDR3 DNA is TGTGCCAGCAGTTCCCCTCTAGCGGGGGGTGGAGATACGCAGTATTTT. The rearrangement links TRBV3-1 (or the pseudogene TRBV3-2) to TRBJ2-3; 11 bases line up with TRBD2. With 6 bases clipped from V and 5 bases from J, the junction kept 10 bases outside the gene matches. CDR1 is LGHDT, CDR2 YNNKEL, per germline (reference sequence). The CDR3 is 16 amino acids.

The rearrangement links TRBV6-2 or TRBV6-3 to TRBJ2-7, with a tentative D call TRBD1 (5 bases). Germline values: CDR1 MNHEY, CDR2 SVGEGT. The CDR3 sequence is 16 residues long. Between the trimmed V and J ends, which lost 4 bases and 3 bases, there was a span of 19 bases. CDR3 coding DNA: TGTGCCAGCAGTTCAAGAACAGGACCGATAATCTACGAGCAGTACTTC. Its protein product is CASSSRTGPIIYEQYF.

The chain carries TRBV13 and TRBJ1-1, with TRBD1 as a possible D gene (5 bases). V was clipped by 1 base and J by 5 bases, with 14 bases between them. The CDR3 contains 15 residues. The V gene's germline CDR1 is PRHDT and CDR2 FYEKMQ (reference sequence). CDR3 loop: CASSLVGVGSTEAFF. In DNA, the CDR3 is TGTGCCAGCAGCTTAGTAGGGGTCGGGAGTACTGAAGCTTTCTTT.

The chain combines TRBV29-1 with TRBJ2-7, with 7 bases identical to TRBD1. Germline CDR1 reads SQVTM; CDR2 reads ANQGSEA. Germline trimming cut 6 bases from V and 1 base from J; bases unmatched to any gene: 9. CDR3 length: 14 amino acids. The CDR3 DNA sequence: TGCAGCGTGTGGGGGACAGAGCCTTCCTACGAGCAGTACTTC. Translated, it gives CSVWGTEPSYEQYF.

The chain recombines TRBV12-3 or TRBV12-4 with TRBJ1-1, with 9 bases that match TRBD1. This CDR3 region has 13 residues. J lost 6 bases, V lost 5 bases, and 4 bases had no gene match. CDR3 amino acids: CASSGGQGSEAFF. The CDR3 DNA reads as TGTGCCAGCAGTGGGGGACAGGGCTCTGAAGCTTTCTTT.

The chain is built from TRBV4-3 and TRBJ1-6; 10 nucleotides align to TRBD1. Per germline, CDR1 LGHNA and CDR2 YSLEER. The CDR3 is 18 amino acids. J gave up 7 bases and V 1 base, and 10 bases lay outside the gene matches. The chain's CDR3 is CASSQGTGTGAINSPLHF. The CDR3 nucleotides are TGCGCCAGCAGCCAAGGTACCGGGACAGGGGCCATAAATTCACCCCTCCACTTT.

The rearrangement joins TRBV7-3 to TRBJ2-1; TRBD2 matches 9 bases. The junction had 8 bases not matched to a gene; V was cut back by 5 bases and J by 6 bases. CDR1 and CDR2 from the germline V gene are SGHTA and FQGTGA. This CDR3 comprises 15 residues. The CDR3 DNA follows: TGTGCCAGCAGCCCACGGACTAGCGTCGGCAATGAGCAGTTCTTC. This gives the protein CASSPRTSVGNEQFF.

This clone was observed a single time. V is TRBV7-2 and J is TRBJ1-1; D remains ambiguous. Germline CDR1 reads SGHTA; CDR2 reads FQGNSA. The V gene lost 1 base and the J gene lost 3 bases, with 6 bases spanning the gap. The CDR3 contains 13 residues. The CDR3 region is CASSLDRDTEAFF. CDR3 sequence (DNA): TGTGCCAGCAGCTTAGATAGGGACACTGAAGCTTTCTTT.

A word on this clone: The junction differs from germline at one of its ends, possibly a read error. This chain uses TRBV19 with TRBJ1-2; D remains ambiguous. The germline CDR1 and CDR2 sequences are LNHDA and SQIVND (reference sequence). The CDR3 length is 12 residues. The CDR3 region is CASSRPNYGYTF. CDR3 bases: TGTGCCAGTAGTCGCCCTAATTATGGCTACACCTTC.